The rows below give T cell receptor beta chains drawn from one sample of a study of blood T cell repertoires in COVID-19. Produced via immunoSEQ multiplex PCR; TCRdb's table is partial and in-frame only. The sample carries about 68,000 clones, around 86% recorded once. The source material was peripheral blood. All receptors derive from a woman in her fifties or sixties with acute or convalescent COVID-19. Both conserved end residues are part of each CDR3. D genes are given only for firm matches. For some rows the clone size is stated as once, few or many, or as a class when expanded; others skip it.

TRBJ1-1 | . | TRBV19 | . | CASSPQANTEAFF | TGTGCCAGTAGCCCACAGGCGAACACTGAAGCTTTCTTT
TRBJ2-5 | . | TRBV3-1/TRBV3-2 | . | CASSQDYSGGTQYF | TGTGCCAGCAGCCAAGACTATAGTGGTGGGACCCAGTACTTC
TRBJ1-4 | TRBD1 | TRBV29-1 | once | CSVTPGTATNEKLFF | TGCAGCGTTACACCCGGGACAGCAACTAATGAAAAACTGTTTTTT
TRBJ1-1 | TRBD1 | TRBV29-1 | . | CSVGQGNTEAFF | TGCAGCGTAGGACAGGGGAACACTGAAGCTTTCTTT
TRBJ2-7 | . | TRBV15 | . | CATSRAVQRDYF | TGTGCCACCAGCAGAGCGGTCCAGCGCGACTACTTC
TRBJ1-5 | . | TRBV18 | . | CASSPRGAWSNQPQHF | TGTGCCAGCTCTCCTCGGGGGGCTTGGAGCAATCAGCCCCAGCATTTT
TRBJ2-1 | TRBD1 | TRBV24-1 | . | CATSDLGQDYNEQFF | TGTGCCACCAGTGATTTGGGACAGGACTACAATGAGCAGTTCTTC
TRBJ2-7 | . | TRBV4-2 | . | CASSQDPQGAYEQYF | TGTGCCAGCAGCCAAGATCCCCAGGGTGCCTACGAGCAGTACTTC
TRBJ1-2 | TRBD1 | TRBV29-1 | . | CSVGTAGNYGYTF | TGCAGCGTCGGGACAGCTGGTAACTATGGCTACACCTTC
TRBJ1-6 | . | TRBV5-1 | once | CASSFQGRSVNSPLHF | TGCGCCAGCAGCTTTCAGGGAAGGAGTGTGAATTCACCCCTCCACTTT
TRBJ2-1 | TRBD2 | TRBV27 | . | CASSFRLAGAYNEQFF | TGTGCCAGCAGTTTTAGACTAGCGGGAGCCTACAATGAGCAGTTCTTC
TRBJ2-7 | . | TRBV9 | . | CASSAHGSSYEQYF | TGTGCCAGCAGCGCCCACGGGAGCTCCTACGAGCAGTACTTC
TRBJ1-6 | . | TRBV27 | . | CASSRRQNINSPLHF | TGTGCCAGCAGCCGCCGACAGAACATTAATTCACCCCTCCACTTT
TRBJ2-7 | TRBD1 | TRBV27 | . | CASSSIRDSSYEQYF | TGTGCCAGCAGTTCGATCCGGGACAGCTCCTACGAGCAGTACTTC
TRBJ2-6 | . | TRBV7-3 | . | CASARTGGANVLTF | TGTGCCAGCGCGAGGACTGGAGGGGCCAACGTCCTGACTTTC
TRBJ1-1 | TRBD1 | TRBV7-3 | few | CASSKDRGLTEAFF | TGTGCCAGCAGCAAGGACAGGGGATTGACTGAAGCTTTCTTT
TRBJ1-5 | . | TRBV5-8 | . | CASSRIPGSNQPQHF | TGTGCCAGCAGCCGGATCCCAGGGAGCAATCAGCCCCAGCATTTT
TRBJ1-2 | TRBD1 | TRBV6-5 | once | CASSPRQGHYGYTF | TGTGCCAGCAGTCCCCGACAGGGGCATTATGGCTACACCTTC
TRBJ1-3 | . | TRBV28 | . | CGPGGRRGQNSGNTIYF | TGTGGTCCCGGAGGAAGGCGTGGACAGAACTCTGGAAACACCATATATTTT
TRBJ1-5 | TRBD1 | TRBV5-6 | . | CASSAGQGTQPQHF | TGTGCCAGCAGCGCGGGACAGGGGACTCAGCCCCAGCATTTT
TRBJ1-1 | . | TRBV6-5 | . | CASSSHPRRTPEAFF | TGTGCCAGCAGTAGCCACCCAAGGAGAACACCTGAAGCTTTCTTT
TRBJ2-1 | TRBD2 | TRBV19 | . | CASSMVGGPSNEQFF | TGTGCCAGTAGTATGGTGGGAGGGCCCTCCAATGAGCAGTTCTTC